A selection of T cell receptor beta chains follows, all from one sample in a study of cytomegalovirus exposure and HLA in healthy donors. Profiled with immunoSEQ multiplex PCR; TCRdb holds only in-frame clones, not every one. The repertoire holds about 120,000 clones, around three quarters seen once, with approximately 3% in the top ten. The sequencing input was PBMCs. These receptors originate from a woman between 18 and 29 years old in good health and CMV-seropositive. CDR3s leave out the opening cysteine and the closing phenylalanine or tryptophan.

v_call,j_call,cdr3_aa
TRBV12-5,TRBJ1-1,ASGLQSTEAF
TRBV7-9,TRBJ2-1,ASSPEGLAGENEQF
TRBV2,TRBJ2-7,ASRTFQGSSYEQY
TRBV7-3,TRBJ2-2,ASSLGLGPGELF
TRBV11-2,TRBJ1-2,ASSLDARVQSYT
TRBV28,TRBJ2-6,ASSSPGQGFSGANVLT
TRBV7-9,TRBJ1-1,ASSSYTMNTEAF
TRBV5-1,TRBJ2-5,ASSLEGQGAGETQY
TRBV5-1,TRBJ1-2,ASSLRGNGYT
TRBV4-1,TRBJ2-2,ASSHPWDWSGELF
TRBV6-5,TRBJ2-3,ASSPSTDTQY
TRBV5-1,TRBJ2-5,ASSLVLEETQY
TRBV12-5,TRBJ1-2,ASGTQTGVDGYT
TRBV27,TRBJ2-2,ASPLGTSGLRGGLF
TRBV2,TRBJ1-5,ASSLRQVLNQPQH
TRBV6-5,TRBJ1-5,ASSYSGRGNQPQH
TRBV10-3,TRBJ1-1,AIRGHRPNTEAF
TRBV6-5,TRBJ1-2,ASSVQGDYGYT
TRBV5-1,TRBJ1-2,ASSLGQGVFVRNGYT
TRBV5-1,TRBJ1-6,ASSLSSPEKPLH